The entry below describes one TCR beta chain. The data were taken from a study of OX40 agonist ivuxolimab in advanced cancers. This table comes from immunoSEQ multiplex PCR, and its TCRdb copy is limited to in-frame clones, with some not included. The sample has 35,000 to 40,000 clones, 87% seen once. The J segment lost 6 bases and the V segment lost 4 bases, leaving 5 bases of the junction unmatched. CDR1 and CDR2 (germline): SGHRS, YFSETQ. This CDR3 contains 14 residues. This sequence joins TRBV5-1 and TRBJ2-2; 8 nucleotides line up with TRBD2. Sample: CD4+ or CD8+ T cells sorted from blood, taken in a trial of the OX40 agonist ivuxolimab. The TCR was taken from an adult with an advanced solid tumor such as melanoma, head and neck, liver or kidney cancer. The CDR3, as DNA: TGCGCCAGCAGCCCTCAGACTAGCGCCGGGGAGCTGTTTTTT. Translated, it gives CASSPQTSAGELFF.